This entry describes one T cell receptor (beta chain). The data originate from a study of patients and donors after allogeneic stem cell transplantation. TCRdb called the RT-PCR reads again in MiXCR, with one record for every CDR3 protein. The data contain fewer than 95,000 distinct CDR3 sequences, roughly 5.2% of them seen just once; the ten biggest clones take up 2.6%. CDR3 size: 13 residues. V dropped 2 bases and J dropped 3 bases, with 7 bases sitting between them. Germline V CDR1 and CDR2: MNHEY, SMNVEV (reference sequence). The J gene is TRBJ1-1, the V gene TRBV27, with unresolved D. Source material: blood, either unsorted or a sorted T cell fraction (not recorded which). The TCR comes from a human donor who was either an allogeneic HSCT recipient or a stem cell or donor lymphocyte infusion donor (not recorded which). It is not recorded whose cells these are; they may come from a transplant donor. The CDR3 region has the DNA TGTGCCAGCAGTTTAGGGTGGCACACTGAAGCTTTCTTT. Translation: CASSLGWHTEAFF.